The clone carrying this TCR beta chain came up a few times. Its antigen remains unidentified. The sample originates from a study of T cells after yellow fever vaccination. Study outcomes and limitations: Most primary-vaccination clones reappeared after the booster (about 97% CD4, around 88% CD8).

MiXCR, run by TCRdb on the 5' RACE reads, gives a single entry per CDR3 protein. The sample holds some 240,000 distinct CDR3 sequences, roughly 5.6% seen once. The CDR3 contains 16 residues. V was shortened by 6 bases and J by 4 bases, with 21 bases between the two germline ends. V gene TRBV12-3 or TRBV12-4 combines with J gene TRBJ1-2; D unresolved. The receptor was isolated from a man between 18 and 29 years old who received the YFV17D yellow fever vaccine. Sequenced material: CD4+ T cells sorted from PBMCs, taken on the day of the yellow fever booster vaccination. The CDR3 is CASRGIGIFTPYGYTF. CDR3 bases: TGTGCCAGCAGGGGGATCGGAATCTTTACCCCCTATGGCTACACCTTC.